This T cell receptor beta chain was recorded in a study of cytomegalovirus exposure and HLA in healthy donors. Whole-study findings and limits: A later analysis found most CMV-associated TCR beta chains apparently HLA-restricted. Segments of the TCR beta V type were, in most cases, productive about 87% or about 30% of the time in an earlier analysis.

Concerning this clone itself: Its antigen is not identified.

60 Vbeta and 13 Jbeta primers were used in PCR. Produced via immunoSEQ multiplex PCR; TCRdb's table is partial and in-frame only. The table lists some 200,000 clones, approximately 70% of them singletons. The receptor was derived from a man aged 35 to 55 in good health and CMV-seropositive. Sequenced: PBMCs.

The DNA for the CDR3 is TGCGCCAGCAGCTTGGAGACTAGCGGGGGCCCCTCGGTTACGCAGTATTTT. Protein: CASSLETSGGPSVTQYF. The chain uses TRBV5-1 and TRBJ2-3; 12 bases map to TRBD2. After removal of 0 bases from V and 8 bases from J, the junction contained 10 bases not matched to a gene. Germline CDR1 and CDR2: SGHRS and YFSETQ. The CDR3 extends over 17 amino acids.